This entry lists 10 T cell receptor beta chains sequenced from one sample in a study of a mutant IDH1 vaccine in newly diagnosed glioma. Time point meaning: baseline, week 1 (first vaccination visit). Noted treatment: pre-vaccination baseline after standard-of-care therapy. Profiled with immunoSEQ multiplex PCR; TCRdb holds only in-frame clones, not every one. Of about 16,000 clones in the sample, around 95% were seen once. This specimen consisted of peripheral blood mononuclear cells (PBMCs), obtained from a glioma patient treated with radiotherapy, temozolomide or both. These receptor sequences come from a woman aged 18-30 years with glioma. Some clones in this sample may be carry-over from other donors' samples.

CDR3 DNA sequence: TGTGCCAGCAGTTACGACCGGGGGGGAGAAGCTTTCTTT. Amino acids: CASSYDRGGEAFF. The V call is TRBV2, the J call TRBJ1-1; a weak D match, TRBD1 (5 bases). CDR1 and CDR2 (germline): SNHLY, FYNNEI. The length of the CDR3 is 13 residues. The V gene lost 5 bases and the J gene lost 8 bases, with 15 bases spanning the gap.

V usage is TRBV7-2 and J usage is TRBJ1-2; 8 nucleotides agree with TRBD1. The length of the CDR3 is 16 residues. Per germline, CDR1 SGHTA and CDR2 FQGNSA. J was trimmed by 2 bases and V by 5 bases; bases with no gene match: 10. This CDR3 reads CASSPSLTGANYGYTF. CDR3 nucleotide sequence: TGTGCCAGCAGCCCAAGCTTGACAGGGGCGAACTATGGCTACACCTTC.

The CDR3 loop is CASRRTGPGSYNEQFF. The CDR3 region has the DNA TGTGCCAGCAGGCGGACAGGTCCGGGCTCCTACAATGAGCAGTTCTTC. The J gene is TRBJ2-1, the V gene TRBV5-5, with 7 bases matching TRBD1. After removal of 5 bases from V and 0 bases from J, the junction contained 8 bases not matched to a gene. The germline V gene has CDR1 SGHKS and CDR2 YYEKEE (reference sequence). The CDR3 sequence is 16 residues long.

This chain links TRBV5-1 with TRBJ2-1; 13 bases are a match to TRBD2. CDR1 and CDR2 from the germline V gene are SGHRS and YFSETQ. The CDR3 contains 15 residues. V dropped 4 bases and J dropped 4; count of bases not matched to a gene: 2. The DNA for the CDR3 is TGCGCCAGCAGCACGGGACTAGCGGGATACAATGAGCAGTTCTTC. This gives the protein CASSTGLAGYNEQFF.

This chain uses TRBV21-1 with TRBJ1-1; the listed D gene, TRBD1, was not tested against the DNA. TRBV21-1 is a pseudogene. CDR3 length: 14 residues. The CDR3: CASSTLRQGTEAFF. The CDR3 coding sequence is TGTGCCAGCAGCACCCTCAGACAGGGCACTGAAGCTTTCTTT.

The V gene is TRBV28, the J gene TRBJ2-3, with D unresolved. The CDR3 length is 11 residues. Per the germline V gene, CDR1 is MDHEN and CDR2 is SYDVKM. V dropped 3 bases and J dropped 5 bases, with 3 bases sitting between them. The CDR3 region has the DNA TGTGCCAGCAGTTTTCGAGATACGCAGTATTTT. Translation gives CASSFRDTQYF.

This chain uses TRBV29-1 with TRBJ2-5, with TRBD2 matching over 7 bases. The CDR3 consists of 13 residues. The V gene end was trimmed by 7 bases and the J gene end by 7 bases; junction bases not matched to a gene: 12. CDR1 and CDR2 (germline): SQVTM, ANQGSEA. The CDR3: CSASERDGATQYF. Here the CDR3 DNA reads TGCAGCGCCAGCGAGCGGGACGGTGCGACCCAGTACTTC.

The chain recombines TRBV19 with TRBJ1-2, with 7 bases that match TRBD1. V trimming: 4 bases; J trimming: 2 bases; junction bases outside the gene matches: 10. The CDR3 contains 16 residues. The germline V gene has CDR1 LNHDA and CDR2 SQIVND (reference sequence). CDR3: CASSTPGQQKNYGYTF. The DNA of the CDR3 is TGTGCCAGTAGTACCCCGGGACAGCAAAAGAACTATGGCTACACCTTC.

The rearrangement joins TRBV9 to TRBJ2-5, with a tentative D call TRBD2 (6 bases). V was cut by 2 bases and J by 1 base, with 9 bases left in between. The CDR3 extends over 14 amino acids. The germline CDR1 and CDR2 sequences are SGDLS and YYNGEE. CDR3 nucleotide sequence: TGTGCCAGCAGCGTGGGGGGTTTCCAAGAGACCCAGTACTTC. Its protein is CASSVGGFQETQYF.

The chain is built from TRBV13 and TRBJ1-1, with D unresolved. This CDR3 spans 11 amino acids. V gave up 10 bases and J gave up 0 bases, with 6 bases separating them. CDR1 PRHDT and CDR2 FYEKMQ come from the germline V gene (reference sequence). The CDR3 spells CATDLNTEAFF. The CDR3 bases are TGTGCCACGGACTTGAACACTGAAGCTTTCTTT.